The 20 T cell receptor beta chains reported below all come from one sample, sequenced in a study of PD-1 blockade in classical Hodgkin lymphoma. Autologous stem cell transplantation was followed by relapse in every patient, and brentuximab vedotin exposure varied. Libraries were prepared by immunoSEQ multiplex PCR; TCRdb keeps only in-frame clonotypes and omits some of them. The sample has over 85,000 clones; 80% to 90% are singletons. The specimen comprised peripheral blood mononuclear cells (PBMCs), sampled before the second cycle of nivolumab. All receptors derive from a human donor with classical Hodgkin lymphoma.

CDR3 loop: CASTQTSKETQYF. The CDR3 region has the DNA TGTGCCAGCACCCAGACTAGCAAAGAGACCCAGTACTTC. The chain employs TRBV7-9 and TRBJ2-5; 7 bases map to TRBD2. J was trimmed by 3 bases and V by 7 bases; bases with no gene match: 5. There are 13 residues in the CDR3. Germline lookup yields CDR1 SEHNR and CDR2 FQNEAQ (reference sequence).

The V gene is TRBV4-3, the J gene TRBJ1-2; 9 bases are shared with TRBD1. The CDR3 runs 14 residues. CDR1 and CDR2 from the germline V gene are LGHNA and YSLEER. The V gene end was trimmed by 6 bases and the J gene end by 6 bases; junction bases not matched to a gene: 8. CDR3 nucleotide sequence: TGCGCCAGCAGTCGACAGGGGGTTCTCGATGGCTACACCTTC. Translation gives CASSRQGVLDGYTF.

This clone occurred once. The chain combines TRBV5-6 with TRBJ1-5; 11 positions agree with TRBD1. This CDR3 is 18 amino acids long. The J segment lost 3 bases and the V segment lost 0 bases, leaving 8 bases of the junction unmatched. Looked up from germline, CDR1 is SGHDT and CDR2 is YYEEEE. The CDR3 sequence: CASSLGTGGRRINQPQHF. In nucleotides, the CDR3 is TGTGCCAGCAGCTTGGGGACAGGGGGCAGACGCATCAATCAGCCCCAGCATTTT.

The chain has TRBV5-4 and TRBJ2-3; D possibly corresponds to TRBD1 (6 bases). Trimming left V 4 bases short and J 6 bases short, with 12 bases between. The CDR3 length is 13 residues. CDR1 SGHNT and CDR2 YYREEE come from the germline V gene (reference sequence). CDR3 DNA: TGTGCCAGCAGCCCCGACAGGACGGATACGCAGTATTTT. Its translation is CASSPDRTDTQYF.

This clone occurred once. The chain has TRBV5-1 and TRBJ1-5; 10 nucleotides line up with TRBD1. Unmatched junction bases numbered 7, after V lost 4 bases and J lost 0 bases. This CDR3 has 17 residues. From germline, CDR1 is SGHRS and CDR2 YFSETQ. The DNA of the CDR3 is TGCGCCAGCAGCATAGGGACAGGGGATTATAGCAATCAGCCCCAGCATTTT. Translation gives CASSIGTGDYSNQPQHF.

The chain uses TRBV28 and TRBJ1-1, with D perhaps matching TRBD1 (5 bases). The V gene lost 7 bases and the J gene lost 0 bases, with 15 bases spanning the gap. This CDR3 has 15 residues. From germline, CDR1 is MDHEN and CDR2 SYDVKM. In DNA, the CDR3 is TGTGCCAGCACCAGGGTACCAGGGATGAACACTGAAGCTTTCTTT. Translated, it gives CASTRVPGMNTEAFF.

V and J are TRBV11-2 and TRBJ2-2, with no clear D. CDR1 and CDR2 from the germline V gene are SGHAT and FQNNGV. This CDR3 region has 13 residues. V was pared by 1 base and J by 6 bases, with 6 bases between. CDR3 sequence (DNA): TGTGCCAGCAGCTTAGGGCCTCCCGGGGAGCTGTTTTTT. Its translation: CASSLGPPGELFF.

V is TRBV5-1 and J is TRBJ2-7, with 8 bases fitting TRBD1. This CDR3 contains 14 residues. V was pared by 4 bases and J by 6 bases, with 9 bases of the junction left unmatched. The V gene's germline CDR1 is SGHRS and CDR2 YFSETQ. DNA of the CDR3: TGCGCCAGCAGCCCGAGGACAGGGTGGGTCGAGCAGTACTTC. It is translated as CASSPRTGWVEQYF.

The CDR3 here is CSVEEGGVTAGYTF. The CDR3 DNA follows: TGCAGCGTTGAAGAAGGGGGGGTAACGGCTGGCTACACCTTC. The chain is built from TRBV29-1 and TRBJ1-2, with D possibly matching TRBD1 (6 bases). CDR1 is SQVTM, CDR2 ANQGSEA, per germline. Trimming took off 0 bases at V and 7 bases at J, with 15 bases between the two ends. CDR3 length equals 14 residues.

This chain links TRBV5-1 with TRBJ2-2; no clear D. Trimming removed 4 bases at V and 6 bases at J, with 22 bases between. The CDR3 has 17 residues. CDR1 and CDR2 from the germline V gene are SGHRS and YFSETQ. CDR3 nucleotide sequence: TGCGCCAGCAGCAAAGAAGAACAGTCGGCGTATGCCGGGGAGCTGTTTTTT. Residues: CASSKEEQSAYAGELFF.

The CDR3 DNA follows: TGTGCCAGCAGTTTTGATCGCAATGACTACGAGCAGTACTTC. Encoded protein: CASSFDRNDYEQYF. V usage is TRBV27 and J usage is TRBJ2-7; D call uncertain. From germline, CDR1 is MNHEY and CDR2 SMNVEV (reference sequence). V dropped 3 bases and J dropped 3 bases, with 12 bases sitting between them. The CDR3 has 14 residues.

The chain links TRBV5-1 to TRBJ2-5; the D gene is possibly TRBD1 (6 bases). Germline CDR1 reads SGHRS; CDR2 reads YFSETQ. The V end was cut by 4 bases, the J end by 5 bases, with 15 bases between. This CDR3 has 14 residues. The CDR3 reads CASSLGQTRETQYF. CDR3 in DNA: TGCGCCAGCAGCCTTGGACAGACCCGGGAGACCCAGTACTTC.

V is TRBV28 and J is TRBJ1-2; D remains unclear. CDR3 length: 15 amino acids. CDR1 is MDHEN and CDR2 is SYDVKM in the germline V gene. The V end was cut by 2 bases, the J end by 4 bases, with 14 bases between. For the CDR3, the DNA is TGTGCCAGCAGTTTAGTTGAAACAGTCGGCTATGGCTACACCTTC. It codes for CASSLVETVGYGYTF.

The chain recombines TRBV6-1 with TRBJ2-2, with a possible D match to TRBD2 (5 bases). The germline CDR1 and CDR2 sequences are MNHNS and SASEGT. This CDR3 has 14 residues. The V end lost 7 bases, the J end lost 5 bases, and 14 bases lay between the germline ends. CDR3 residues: CASIGDRWTGELFF. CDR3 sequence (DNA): TGTGCCAGCATCGGGGATCGGTGGACCGGGGAGCTGTTTTTT.

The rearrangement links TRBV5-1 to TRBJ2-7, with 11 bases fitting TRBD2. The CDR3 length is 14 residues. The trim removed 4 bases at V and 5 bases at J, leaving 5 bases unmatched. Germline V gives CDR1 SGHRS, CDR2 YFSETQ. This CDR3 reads CASSQTSGTHEQYF. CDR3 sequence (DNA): TGCGCCAGCAGCCAGACTAGCGGGACTCACGAGCAGTACTTC.

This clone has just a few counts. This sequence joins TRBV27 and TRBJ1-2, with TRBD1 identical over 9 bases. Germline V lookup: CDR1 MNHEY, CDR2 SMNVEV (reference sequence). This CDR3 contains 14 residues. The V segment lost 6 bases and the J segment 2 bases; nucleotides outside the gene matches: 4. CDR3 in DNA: TGTGCCAGCAGGCGACAGGGGGAAAACTATGGCTACACCTTC. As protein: CASRRQGENYGYTF.

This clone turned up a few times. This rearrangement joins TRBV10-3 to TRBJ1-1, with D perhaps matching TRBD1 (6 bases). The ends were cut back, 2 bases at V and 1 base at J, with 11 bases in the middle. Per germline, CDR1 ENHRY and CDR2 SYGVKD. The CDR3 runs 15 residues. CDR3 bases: TGTGCCATCAGTGAGAGAGGGGGACCGAACACTGAAGCTTTCTTT. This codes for CAISERGGPNTEAFF.

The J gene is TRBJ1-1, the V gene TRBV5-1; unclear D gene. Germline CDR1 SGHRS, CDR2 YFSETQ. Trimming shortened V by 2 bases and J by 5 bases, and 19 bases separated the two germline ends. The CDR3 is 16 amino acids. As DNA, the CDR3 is TGCGCCAGCAGCTTAGATGGAGCGGGATTGAGTACTGAAGCTTTCTTT. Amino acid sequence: CASSLDGAGLSTEAFF.

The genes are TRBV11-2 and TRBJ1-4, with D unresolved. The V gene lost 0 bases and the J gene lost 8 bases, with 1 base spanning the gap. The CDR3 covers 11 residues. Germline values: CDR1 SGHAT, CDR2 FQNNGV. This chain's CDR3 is CASSLEEKLFF. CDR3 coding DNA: TGTGCCAGCAGCTTAGAGGAAAAACTGTTTTTT.

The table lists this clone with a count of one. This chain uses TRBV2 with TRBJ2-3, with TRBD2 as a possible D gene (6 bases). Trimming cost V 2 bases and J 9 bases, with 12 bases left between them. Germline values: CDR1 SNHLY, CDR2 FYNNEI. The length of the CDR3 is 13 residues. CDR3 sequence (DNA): TGTGCCAGCAGTGAACTCATTGGAGGGACGCAGTATTTT. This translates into CASSELIGGTQYF.